The 25 T cell receptor beta chains presented below share a single source sample, sequenced in a study of cytomegalovirus exposure and HLA in healthy donors. In the PCR, 60 Vbeta and 13 Jbeta primers were used. Clones were sequenced by immunoSEQ multiplex PCR, and TCRdb holds only the in-frame ones, with some missing. Of 150,000 to 200,000 clones listed, about 80% are singletons. Material: PBMCs. The receptor source for this set is a man aged 30 to 39 in good health and CMV-seronegative.

The CDR3 nucleotides read TGTGCCAGCATCAGAGGACAGCACTATAATTCACCCCTCCACTTT. Translation gives CASIRGQHYNSPLHF. This chain joins TRBV6-1 and TRBJ1-6, with D tentatively TRBD1 (6 bases). The CDR3 loop spans 15 amino acids. Per the germline V gene, CDR1 is MNHNS and CDR2 is SASEGT. V lost 7 bases to trimming and J lost 3 bases, with 13 bases between them.

Note on this clone: The junction shows a germline mismatch at one end, possibly a read error. The V call is TRBV7-7, the J call TRBJ2-1; TRBD2 matches 11 bases. Germline CDR1 reads SSHAT; CDR2 reads FNYEAQ (reference sequence). The length of the CDR3 is 15 residues. The CDR3 DNA sequence: TGTGCTAGCAGCCCCGGGACTAGCGGAAACAATGAGCAGTTCTTC. Its protein is CASSPGTSGNNEQFF.

The V call is TRBV7-9, the J call TRBJ2-3; 7 bases align to TRBD1. Germline lookup yields CDR1 SEHNR and CDR2 FQNEAQ (reference sequence). CDR3 length: 15 amino acids. The V and J ends lost 5 bases and 0 bases, in that order; junction bases with no gene match: 5. The CDR3 loop is CASSVETGSTDTQYF. CDR3 coding DNA: TGTGCCAGCAGCGTAGAGACAGGGAGCACAGATACGCAGTATTTT.

The V and J genes are TRBV9 and TRBJ2-1; the match to TRBD2 covers 11 bases. In germline, CDR1 is SGDLS, CDR2 YYNGEE. Trimming removed 0 bases from V and 4 bases from J; junction bases left unmatched: 0. The CDR3 extends over 15 amino acids. The CDR3 reads CASSVVAGGYNEQFF. CDR3 DNA: TGTGCCAGCAGCGTAGTAGCGGGGGGGTACAATGAGCAGTTCTTC.

The chain carries TRBV7-3 and TRBJ1-4; 9 bases line up with TRBD1. The V and J ends lost 4 bases and 6 bases, in that order; junction bases with no gene match: 6. CDR3 length: 15 residues. CDR1 and CDR2 (germline): SGHTA, FQGTGA. CDR3: CASSSTGGSYEKLFF. CDR3 in DNA: TGTGCCAGCAGCTCCACAGGGGGCTCCTATGAAAAACTGTTTTTT. Based on the CDR3 plus reference TRBV7-3 and TRBJ1-4, the full variable domain is GAGVSQTPSNKVTEKGKYVELRCDPISGHTALYWYRQSLGQGPEFLIYFQGTGAADDSGLPNDRFFAVRPEGSVSTLKIQRTERGDSAVYLCASSSTGGSYEKLFFGSGTQLSVL.

The chain links TRBV19 to TRBJ2-7, with 7 bases identical to TRBD2. CDR3 length equals 16 residues. Germline trimming cut 8 bases from V and 0 bases from J; bases unmatched to any gene: 13. Germline V gives CDR1 LNHDA, CDR2 SQIVND (reference sequence). The CDR3 loop is CASSPARGRVSYEQYF. The CDR3 region has the DNA TGTGCCAGTTCCCCAGCACGCGGGAGAGTCTCCTACGAGCAGTACTTC.

The chain has TRBV2 and TRBJ1-4, with 8 bases identical to TRBD1. The CDR3 is 15 amino acids. The V gene end was trimmed by 6 bases and the J gene end by 7 bases; junction bases not matched to a gene: 10. In germline, CDR1 is SNHLY, CDR2 FYNNEI. The CDR3 bases are TGTGCCAGCAGCTGGGAGCAGGGGGCAGCTGAAAAACTGTTTTTT. Translated: CASSWEQGAAEKLFF.

The chain employs TRBV7-9 and TRBJ1-1; D remains ambiguous. CDR1 is SEHNR and CDR2 is FQNEAQ in the germline V gene (reference sequence). This CDR3 is 14 amino acids long. V lost 5 bases, J lost 3 bases, and 13 bases lay in between. CDR3 sequence: CASSLTGGYTEAFF. The CDR3 nucleotides read TGTGCCAGCAGCCTTACGGGAGGCTACACTGAAGCTTTCTTT.

This clone was detected once. The rearrangement uses TRBV10-2 and TRBJ2-7; 8 bases agree with TRBD2. CDR1 is WSHSY and CDR2 is SAAADI in the germline V gene. CDR3 size: 15 residues. V was pared by 4 bases and J by 6 bases, with 11 bases of the junction left unmatched. As DNA, the CDR3 is TGCGCCAGCAGTGGTACCGGGACTAGAGGCCGCGAGCAGTACTTC. Residues: CASSGTGTRGREQYF.

The chain couples TRBV4-1 to TRBJ1-1; 7 bases are shared with TRBD1. Germline V gene sequence: CDR1 MGHRA, CDR2 YSYEKL. The CDR3 consists of 15 residues. The V gene end was trimmed by 3 bases and the J gene end by 0 bases; junction bases not matched to a gene: 4. CDR3 nucleotide sequence: TGCGCCAGCAGCCAGGAACAGGGGATGAACACTGAAGCTTTCTTT. Protein: CASSQEQGMNTEAFF.

V and J are TRBV12-5 and TRBJ2-6, with 9 bases lining up with TRBD1. Per germline, CDR1 LGHNT and CDR2 FRNRAP. With 3 bases clipped from V and 2 bases from J, the junction kept 2 bases outside the gene matches. CDR3 length: 16 residues. The CDR3 here is CASGFDRGTGANVLTF. The DNA of the CDR3 is TGTGCTAGTGGTTTTGACAGGGGGACTGGGGCCAACGTCCTGACTTTC. The full variable domain, rest sourced from reference TRBV12-5 and TRBJ2-6, is DARVTQTPRHKVTEMGQEVTMRCQPILGHNTVFWYRQTMMQGLELLAYFRNRAPLDDSGMPKDRFSAEMPDATLATLKIQPSEPRDSAVYFCASGFDRGTGANVLTFGAGSRLTVL.

This clone was picked up a small number of times. The gene calls are TRBV4-1 and TRBJ2-7; a weak D match, TRBD1 (5 bases). The germline V gene has CDR1 MGHRA and CDR2 YSYEKL. The CDR3 spans 16 residues. V was shortened by 1 base and J by 0 bases, with 13 bases between the two germline ends. In DNA, the CDR3 is TGCGCCAGCAGCCAAGGTTGGGCAGGGCGCTCCTACGAGCAGTACTTC. It specifies CASSQGWAGRSYEQYF.

The CDR3 DNA reads TGTGCCAGCAGTTCCATGGACAGGCAACAGCGTAACTATGGCTACACCTTC. It yields the protein CASSSMDRQQRNYGYTF. This chain connects TRBV28 to TRBJ1-2; 7 nucleotides line up with TRBD1. The CDR3 spans 17 residues. Germline-derived CDR1 and CDR2 are MDHEN and SYDVKM. V shed 4 bases, J shed 1 base, and the junction held 12 bases outside the gene matches.

The J gene is TRBJ1-4, the V gene TRBV5-1; D possibly corresponds to TRBD1 (6 bases). Germline CDR1 reads SGHRS; CDR2 reads YFSETQ. The CDR3 runs 16 residues. With 0 bases removed from V and 5 bases from J, the gap between germline ends came to 14 bases. The CDR3 loop is CASSLGAQGFNEKLFF. The CDR3, as DNA: TGCGCCAGCAGCTTGGGGGCACAGGGTTTCAATGAAAAACTGTTTTTT.

Notes on this clone: The CDR3 ends on some other residue instead of the conserved phenylalanine or tryptophan, so this is likely a read error. The chain couples TRBV10-1 to TRBJ1-2; no clear D. Germline CDR1 is WNHNN and CDR2 is SYGVQD (reference sequence). The CDR3 is 13 residues long. V was cut by 2 bases and J by 2 bases, with 6 bases left in between. The CDR3 coding sequence is TGCGCCAGCAGTGAGCAGAAAAACTATGGCTACACCCTC. Protein sequence: CASSEQKNYGYTL.

The chain uses TRBV7-9 and TRBJ2-7; D is perhaps TRBD1 (6 bases). The germline V and J ends were trimmed by 3 bases and 0 bases, with 18 bases remaining between them. This CDR3 contains 17 residues. CDR1 and CDR2 (germline): SEHNR, FQNEAQ (reference sequence). The CDR3 protein is CASSLPPTGYNSYEQYF. CDR3 in DNA: TGTGCCAGCAGCTTGCCCCCGACAGGCTACAACTCCTACGAGCAGTACTTC.

The chain has TRBV2 and TRBJ2-5, with D possibly matching TRBD1 (5 bases). In germline, CDR1 is SNHLY, CDR2 FYNNEI. V lost 7 bases, J lost 5 bases, and 14 bases lay in between. CDR3 length: 13 residues. CDR3 region: CASISGRVETQYF. Written as DNA, the CDR3 is TGTGCCAGCATATCTGGCAGGGTTGAGACCCAGTACTTC.

The chain uses TRBV2 and TRBJ2-1; 12 bases map to TRBD2. Germline loops: CDR1 SNHLY, CDR2 FYNNEI. V gave up 4 bases and J gave up 6 bases; unmatched junction bases: 7. The CDR3 is 16 amino acids. CDR3 nucleotide sequence: TGTGCCAGCAGTGTTCTAGCGGGAGGGCCCCGCAATGAGCAGTTCTTC. Protein: CASSVLAGGPRNEQFF.

This chain connects TRBV9 to TRBJ2-1; TRBD2 is a possible D gene (6 bases). The CDR3 length is 15 residues. V was pared by 8 bases and J by 0 bases, with 15 bases between. Germline V gene lookup returns CDR1 SGDLS and CDR2 YYNGEE. The chain's CDR3 is CASHPGDSSYNEQFF. As DNA, the CDR3 is TGTGCCAGTCATCCCGGGGACTCCTCCTACAATGAGCAGTTCTTC.

V gene TRBV6-6 combines with J gene TRBJ2-3; 9 bases are shared with TRBD2. V was pared by 5 bases and J by 3 bases, with 6 bases of the junction left unmatched. CDR3 length: 15 amino acids. Germline V lookup: CDR1 MNHNY, CDR2 SVGAGI (reference sequence). This chain's CDR3 is CASSLISGSTDTQYF. CDR3 coding DNA: TGTGCCAGCAGTCTCATTAGCGGGAGTACAGATACGCAGTATTTT.

This chain joins TRBV7-3 and TRBJ2-1; 8 nucleotides agree with TRBD2. The V gene's germline CDR1 is SGHTA and CDR2 FQGTGA. The V and J ends lost 2 bases and 0 bases, in that order; junction bases with no gene match: 3. The CDR3 is 16 residues long. CDR3 loop: CASSLVGTSSYNEQFF. CDR3 nucleotide sequence: TGTGCCAGCAGCTTAGTTGGGACTAGCTCCTACAATGAGCAGTTCTTC.

The J gene is TRBJ2-2, the V gene TRBV19; possibly TRBD1 for D (5 bases). The V gene's germline CDR1 is LNHDA and CDR2 SQIVND (reference sequence). This CDR3 is built from 12 residues. The ends were cut back, 7 bases at V and 7 bases at J, with 10 bases in the middle. The CDR3 sequence is CASKGVVGELFF. The CDR3 region has the DNA TGTGCCAGTAAAGGGGTGGTCGGGGAGCTGTTTTTT.

J is TRBJ2-1 and V is TRBV19, with D perhaps matching TRBD2 (6 bases). Germline CDR1 reads LNHDA; CDR2 reads SQIVND (reference sequence). V dropped 0 bases and J dropped 2 bases, with 8 bases sitting between them. The CDR3 consists of 15 residues. The chain's CDR3 is CASSIDGSAYNEQFF. CDR3 coding DNA: TGTGCCAGTAGTATAGACGGGAGCGCCTACAATGAGCAGTTCTTC.

This clone has a single count. This rearrangement joins TRBV15 to TRBJ2-7; TRBD1 matches at 8 bases. CDR3 length: 14 amino acids. Germline values: CDR1 LNHNV, CDR2 YYDKDF (reference sequence). Trimming cost V 3 bases and J 5 bases; bases outside gene matches: 6. The CDR3 loop is CATSRDRVLDEQYF. The DNA of the CDR3 is TGTGCCACCAGCAGGGACAGGGTACTCGACGAGCAGTACTTC. The full variable domain, its missing parts supplied by reference TRBV15 and TRBJ2-7, is DAMVIQNPRYQVTQFGKPVTLSCSQTLNHNVMYWYQQKSSQAPKLLFHYYDKDFNNEADTPDNFQSRRPNTSFCFLDIRSPGLGDTAMYLCATSRDRVLDEQYFGPGTRLTVT.

This clone was seen only a few times. CDR3 protein: CASSLAGLAVGYNEQFF. CDR3 in DNA: TGCGCCAGCAGCTTGGCGGGATTAGCGGTTGGCTACAATGAGCAGTTCTTC. V and J are TRBV5-1 and TRBJ2-1; maybe TRBD2 (6 bases). The CDR3 is 17 residues long. V shed 0 bases and J shed 3 bases, with 16 bases lying between them. Per the germline V gene, CDR1 is SGHRS and CDR2 is YFSETQ.